These T cell receptor beta chains were read from a single sample in a study of patients and donors after allogeneic stem cell transplantation. TCRdb itself ran the RT-PCR reads through MiXCR, one entry per CDR3 protein. The sample yields around 90,000 distinct CDR3 sequences, 48% seen once. Sequenced sample: blood, either unsorted or a sorted T cell fraction (not recorded which). Source of these receptors: a human donor who was either an allogeneic HSCT recipient or a stem cell or donor lymphocyte infusion donor (not recorded which). It is not recorded whose cells these are; they may come from a transplant donor. Each CDR3 is given with its conserved first and last residue. Fields, in order: clone size, J gene, V gene, D gene, CDR3 protein, CDR3 DNA. The D gene is left open where the match is weak. Rows may omit the clone size; those that give it use once, few, many or a size class.

clone_size: .
j_call: TRBJ2-7
v_call: TRBV29-1
d_call: .
cdr3_aa: CSVEEANPYEQYF
cdr3_nt: TGCAGCGTTGAAGAGGCTAATCCCTACGAGCAGTACTTC

clone_size: .
j_call: TRBJ2-3
v_call: TRBV5-1
d_call: .
cdr3_aa: CASSLASARGKDTQYF
cdr3_nt: TGCGCCAGCAGCTTGGCTTCTGCCAGGGGAAAAGATACGCAGTATTTT

clone_size: .
j_call: TRBJ1-5
v_call: TRBV2
d_call: .
cdr3_aa: CASGRLGAQPQHF
cdr3_nt: TGTGCCAGCGGGAGACTAGGGGCTCAGCCCCAGCATTTT

clone_size: .
j_call: TRBJ2-1
v_call: TRBV29-1
d_call: .
cdr3_aa: CSVENTGEQFF
cdr3_nt: TGCAGCGTTGAAAACACAGGAGAGCAGTTCTTC

clone_size: once
j_call: TRBJ1-1
v_call: TRBV15
d_call: .
cdr3_aa: CATSAYRVTEAFF
cdr3_nt: TGTGCCACCAGCGCTTACAGGGTCACTGAAGCTTTCTTT

clone_size: .
j_call: TRBJ1-3
v_call: TRBV18
d_call: .
cdr3_aa: CASSENRDSGNTIYF
cdr3_nt: TGTGCCAGCTCAGAAAACAGGGACTCTGGAAACACCATATATTTT

clone_size: .
j_call: TRBJ1-6
v_call: TRBV12-3/TRBV12-4
d_call: .
cdr3_aa: CASSLTQGSSPLHF
cdr3_nt: TGTGCCAGCAGCCTGACCCAGGGCTCTTCACCCCTCCACTTT

clone_size: .
j_call: TRBJ1-2
v_call: TRBV5-5
d_call: .
cdr3_aa: CASSPRGYYGYTF
cdr3_nt: TGTGCCAGCAGCCCTCGGGGTTACTATGGCTACACCTTC

clone_size: .
j_call: TRBJ2-7
v_call: TRBV21-1
d_call: .
cdr3_aa: CASSSPGARDVVEQYF
cdr3_nt: TGTGCCAGCAGCTCGCCGGGGGCAAGGGATGTTGTCGAGCAGTACTTC

clone_size: .
j_call: TRBJ2-7
v_call: TRBV6-5
d_call: .
cdr3_aa: CASSNTGHGYEQYF
cdr3_nt: TGTGCCAGCAGTAATACAGGGCACGGCTACGAGCAGTACTTC

clone_size: .
j_call: TRBJ1-5
v_call: TRBV7-2
d_call: .
cdr3_aa: CASSLGPLQPQHF
cdr3_nt: TGTGCCAGCAGCTTAGGACCGCTTCAGCCCCAGCATTTT

clone_size: .
j_call: TRBJ1-5
v_call: TRBV7-9
d_call: TRBD1
cdr3_aa: CASSSEGGNQPQHF
cdr3_nt: TGTGCCAGCAGCTCAGAAGGGGGCAACCAGCCCCAGCATTTT

clone_size: few
j_call: TRBJ1-1
v_call: TRBV6-2/TRBV6-3
d_call: .
cdr3_aa: CASSVGGGQTEAFF
cdr3_nt: TGTGCCAGCAGTGTTGGGGGGGGCCAGACTGAAGCTTTCTTT

clone_size: .
j_call: TRBJ1-4
v_call: TRBV4-1
d_call: .
cdr3_aa: CASSETMRGNEKLFF
cdr3_nt: TGCGCCAGCAGCGAGACTATGAGGGGGAATGAAAAACTGTTTTTT

clone_size: .
j_call: TRBJ1-5
v_call: TRBV6-2/TRBV6-3
d_call: .
cdr3_aa: CASTDSVMHQPQHF
cdr3_nt: TGTGCCAGCACTGACTCCGTGATGCATCAGCCCCAGCATTTT

clone_size: few
j_call: TRBJ1-1
v_call: TRBV19
d_call: .
cdr3_aa: CASSIRRDWHTEAFF
cdr3_nt: TGTGCCAGTAGTATTCGGCGCGACTGGCACACTGAAGCTTTCTTT

clone_size: .
j_call: TRBJ1-2
v_call: TRBV10-3
d_call: TRBD1
cdr3_aa: CAISDPGQGGIGNTF
cdr3_nt: TGTGCCATCAGTGACCCGGGACAGGGAGGGATTGGAAACACCTTC